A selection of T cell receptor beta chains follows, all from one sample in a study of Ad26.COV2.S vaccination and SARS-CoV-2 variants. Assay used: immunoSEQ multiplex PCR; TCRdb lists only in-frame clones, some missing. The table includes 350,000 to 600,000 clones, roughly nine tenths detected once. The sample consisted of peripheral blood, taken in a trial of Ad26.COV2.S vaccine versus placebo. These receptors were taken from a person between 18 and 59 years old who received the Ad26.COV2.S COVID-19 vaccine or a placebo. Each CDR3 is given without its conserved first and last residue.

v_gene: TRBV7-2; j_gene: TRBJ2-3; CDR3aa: ASSPRQGWQDTQY
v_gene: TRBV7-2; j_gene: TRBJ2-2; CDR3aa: ASNRENTGELF
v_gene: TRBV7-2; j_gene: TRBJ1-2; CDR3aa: ASSLAGGYGYT
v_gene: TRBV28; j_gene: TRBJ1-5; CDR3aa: ASVTSNQPQH
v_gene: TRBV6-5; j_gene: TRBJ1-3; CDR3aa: ASSYGGGNTIY
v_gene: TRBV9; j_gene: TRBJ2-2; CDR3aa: ASSQPGTSGRADANTGELF
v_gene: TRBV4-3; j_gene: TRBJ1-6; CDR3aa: ASSQGRIGGANNSPLH
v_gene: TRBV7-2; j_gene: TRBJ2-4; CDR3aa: ASRSYSENIQY
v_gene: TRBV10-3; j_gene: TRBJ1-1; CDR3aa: AISEGTGWDTEAF
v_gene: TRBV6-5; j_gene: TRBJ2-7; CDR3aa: ASTGQGRNEQY
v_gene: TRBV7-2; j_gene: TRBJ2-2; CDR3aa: ASSLGGVNGELF
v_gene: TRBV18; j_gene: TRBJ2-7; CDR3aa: ASSSLGREQY
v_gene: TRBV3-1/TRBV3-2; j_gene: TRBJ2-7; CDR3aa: ASSAPGQGSYEQY
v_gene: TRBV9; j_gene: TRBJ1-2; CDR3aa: ASSVDSKDRYGYT
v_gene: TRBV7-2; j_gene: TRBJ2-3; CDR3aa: ASSFRGGESDTQY
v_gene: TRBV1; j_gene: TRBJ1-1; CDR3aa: TSSTRTGPPKGTEAF